Detailed here is one TCR beta chain. This CDR3 has 13 residues. Trimming removed 10 bases from V and 4 bases from J; junction bases left unmatched: 9. Germline values: CDR1 LGHNT, CDR2 FRNRAP. These data belong to a study of blood T cell repertoires in COVID-19. Assay used: immunoSEQ multiplex PCR; TCRdb lists only in-frame clones, some missing. The data contain 200,000 to 250,000 clones, 85% of them singletons. The receptor's source is a woman aged 70 to 79 with COVID-19, enrolled during active disease. V usage is TRBV12-5 and J usage is TRBJ1-1; 7 nucleotides match TRBD1. Sequences were obtained from peripheral blood. The CDR3, as DNA: TGTGCTACGCCAACCGAGGGGGCCACTGAAGCTTTCTTT. Protein: CATPTEGATEAFF.